Listed below are T cell receptor beta chains from one sample, sequenced in a study of cytomegalovirus exposure and HLA in healthy donors. Profiling relied on immunoSEQ multiplex PCR, and the TCRdb table lists in-frame clones only, not all of them. The profile shows roughly 190,000 clones, 75% to 80% of them singletons. The sequenced material came from PBMCs. These receptors all come from a female donor in good health and CMV-seronegative. CDR3s include the opening cysteine and the closing phenylalanine or tryptophan. Each record gives: CDR3 protein, CDR3 DNA, V gene, CDR3 length, J gene, D gene, clone size. A D gene is named only where the DNA matches it firmly. Clone size appears in some rows only: once, few, many, or a class for an expanded clone.

CDR3 protein: CASSAGGFDRADTEAFF
CDR3 DNA: TGTGCCAGCAGTGCGGGGGGGTTCGACAGGGCGGACACTGAAGCTTTCTTT
V gene: TRBV2
CDR3 length: 17
J gene: TRBJ1-1
D gene: TRBD1
clone size: NA

CDR3 protein: CASSSQGRNTEAFF
CDR3 DNA: TGTGCCAGCAGTTCACAGGGGCGGAACACTGAAGCTTTCTTT
V gene: TRBV27
CDR3 length: 14
J gene: TRBJ1-1
D gene: TRBD1
clone size: few

CDR3 protein: CASSVGGQLANYGYTF
CDR3 DNA: TGTGCCAGCAGCGTAGGGGGGCAACTAGCTAACTATGGCTACACCTTC
V gene: TRBV9
CDR3 length: 16
J gene: TRBJ1-2
D gene: NA
clone size: few

CDR3 protein: CASSSPDRDNEQFF
CDR3 DNA: TGTGCCAGCAGTTCGCCAGACAGGGACAATGAGCAGTTCTTC
V gene: TRBV28
CDR3 length: 14
J gene: TRBJ2-1
D gene: TRBD1
clone size: few

CDR3 protein: CASSLYSEQFF
CDR3 DNA: TGTGCCAGCAGCTTATACAGTGAGCAGTTCTTC
V gene: TRBV7-9
CDR3 length: 11
J gene: TRBJ2-1
D gene: NA
clone size: NA

CDR3 protein: CATSPLPIDRRQPQHF
CDR3 DNA: TGTGCCACCAGCCCCCTCCCGATCGATAGGAGACAGCCCCAGCATTTT
V gene: TRBV15
CDR3 length: 16
J gene: TRBJ1-5
D gene: NA
clone size: NA

CDR3 protein: CASSFETAREAFF
CDR3 DNA: TGTGCCAGCAGCTTTGAGACAGCGAGGGAAGCTTTCTTT
V gene: TRBV5-4
CDR3 length: 13
J gene: TRBJ1-1
D gene: NA
clone size: NA

CDR3 protein: CASSVRDVHNEQFF
CDR3 DNA: TGTGCCAGCAGCGTACGGGATGTCCACAATGAGCAGTTCTTC
V gene: TRBV9
CDR3 length: 14
J gene: TRBJ2-1
D gene: NA
clone size: NA

CDR3 protein: CASSRTAYEQYF
CDR3 DNA: TGTGCCAGCAGCCGGACAGCCTACGAGCAGTACTTC
V gene: TRBV5-6
CDR3 length: 12
J gene: TRBJ2-7
D gene: NA
clone size: NA

CDR3 protein: CASSPTSGPTGELFF
CDR3 DNA: TGTGCCAGCAGCCCGACTAGCGGGCCAACCGGGGAGCTGTTTTTT
V gene: TRBV27
CDR3 length: 15
J gene: TRBJ2-2
D gene: TRBD2
clone size: few

CDR3 protein: CASSVVLAGGPNTGELFF
CDR3 DNA: TGTGCCAGCAGCGTAGTACTAGCGGGGGGCCCGAACACCGGGGAGCTGTTTTTT
V gene: TRBV9
CDR3 length: 18
J gene: TRBJ2-2
D gene: TRBD2
clone size: NA

CDR3 protein: CASLRGAGGETQYF
CDR3 DNA: TGTGCCTCCTTGCGGGGGGCCGGGGGAGAGACCCAGTACTTC
V gene: TRBV30
CDR3 length: 14
J gene: TRBJ2-5
D gene: TRBD2
clone size: NA

CDR3 protein: CASSFGLGGDTQYF
CDR3 DNA: TGTGCCAGCAGCTTTGGACTAGGGGGGGATACGCAGTATTTT
V gene: TRBV7-2
CDR3 length: 14
J gene: TRBJ2-3
D gene: NA
clone size: NA

CDR3 protein: CASSLQASYNEQFF
CDR3 DNA: TGTGCCAGCAGCCTACAAGCTAGCTACAATGAGCAGTTCTTC
V gene: TRBV4-2
CDR3 length: 14
J gene: TRBJ2-1
D gene: NA
clone size: NA

CDR3 protein: CASSESGDSYEQYF
CDR3 DNA: TGTGCCAGCAGCGAATCAGGGGATTCCTACGAGCAGTACTTC
V gene: TRBV9
CDR3 length: 14
J gene: TRBJ2-7
D gene: NA
clone size: once

CDR3 protein: CASSLRTSGDPRFF
CDR3 DNA: TGTGCTAGCAGCTTAAGAACTAGCGGGGATCCCAGGTTCTTC
V gene: TRBV7-7
CDR3 length: 14
J gene: TRBJ2-1
D gene: TRBD2
clone size: NA

CDR3 protein: CASSPPQGPYEQYF
CDR3 DNA: TGTGCCAGCAGCCCTCCCCAGGGTCCCTACGAGCAGTACTTC
V gene: TRBV7-8
CDR3 length: 14
J gene: TRBJ2-7
D gene: NA
clone size: few

CDR3 protein: CAWGQGRDGYTF
CDR3 DNA: TGTGCCTGGGGACAGGGAAGAGATGGCTACACCTTC
V gene: TRBV30
CDR3 length: 12
J gene: TRBJ1-2
D gene: TRBD1
clone size: NA

CDR3 protein: CASSLLGGIGNTEAFF
CDR3 DNA: TGCGCCAGCAGCTTGCTGGGGGGAATTGGGAACACTGAAGCTTTCTTT
V gene: TRBV5-1
CDR3 length: 16
J gene: TRBJ1-1
D gene: NA
clone size: NA

CDR3 protein: CASSLGQGGRVRNQPQHF
CDR3 DNA: TGTGCCAGCAGCCTTGGGCAGGGTGGGAGGGTGCGCAATCAGCCCCAGCATTTT
V gene: TRBV5-5
CDR3 length: 18
J gene: TRBJ1-5
D gene: NA
clone size: once

CDR3 protein: CASSFLDRVDSPLHF
CDR3 DNA: TGTGCCAGTAGTTTCTTGGACAGGGTTGATTCACCCCTCCACTTT
V gene: TRBV19
CDR3 length: 15
J gene: TRBJ1-6
D gene: TRBD1
clone size: once

CDR3 protein: CASSRTGIFYEQYF
CDR3 DNA: TGTGCCAGTAGTAGGACAGGGATCTTCTACGAGCAGTACTTC
V gene: TRBV19
CDR3 length: 14
J gene: TRBJ2-7
D gene: TRBD1
clone size: NA

CDR3 protein: CASRPDRRGEQYF
CDR3 DNA: TGTGCTAGCAGACCGGACAGGCGTGGCGAGCAGTACTTC
V gene: TRBV7-7
CDR3 length: 13
J gene: TRBJ2-7
D gene: TRBD1
clone size: NA

CDR3 protein: CASTLPSLAKNIQYF
CDR3 DNA: TGTGCCAGCACCCTCCCCTCCCTAGCCAAAAACATTCAGTACTTC
V gene: TRBV27
CDR3 length: 15
J gene: TRBJ2-4
D gene: NA
clone size: NA

CDR3 protein: CAWSVHPRGQDGYTF
CDR3 DNA: TGTGCCTGGAGTGTACACCCCAGGGGACAAGATGGCTACACCTTC
V gene: TRBV30
CDR3 length: 15
J gene: TRBJ1-2
D gene: NA
clone size: NA

CDR3 protein: CASSYGQGRLEAFF
CDR3 DNA: TGTGCCAGCAGTTACGGACAGGGCAGATTGGAAGCTTTCTTT
V gene: TRBV6-6
CDR3 length: 14
J gene: TRBJ1-1
D gene: TRBD1
clone size: NA

CDR3 protein: CASSLGSYTEAFF
CDR3 DNA: TGTGCCAGCAGCTTAGGGAGTTACACTGAAGCTTTCTTT
V gene: TRBV5-4
CDR3 length: 13
J gene: TRBJ1-1
D gene: NA
clone size: NA

CDR3 protein: CASSFGPGASYEQYF
CDR3 DNA: TGTGCCAGCAGTTTTGGGCCAGGGGCCTCCTACGAGCAGTACTTC
V gene: TRBV27
CDR3 length: 15
J gene: TRBJ2-7
D gene: NA
clone size: NA

CDR3 protein: CASQAAGGSYEQYF
CDR3 DNA: TGTGCCAGCCAGGCCGCGGGAGGTTCCTACGAGCAGTACTTC
V gene: TRBV7-9
CDR3 length: 14
J gene: TRBJ2-7
D gene: TRBD2
clone size: NA

CDR3 protein: CASSYDSRYNSPLHF
CDR3 DNA: TGTGCCAGCAGTTACGACAGCCGCTATAATTCACCCCTCCACTTT
V gene: TRBV2
CDR3 length: 15
J gene: TRBJ1-6
D gene: NA
clone size: NA

CDR3 protein: CASSPEWSNEQFF
CDR3 DNA: TGTGCCAGCAGCCCCGAGTGGTCCAATGAGCAGTTCTTC
V gene: TRBV7-9
CDR3 length: 13
J gene: TRBJ2-1
D gene: NA
clone size: few

CDR3 protein: CASSLIQRPADTQYF
CDR3 DNA: TGTGCCAGCAGCTTAATCCAGCGCCCGGCAGATACGCAGTATTTT
V gene: TRBV13
CDR3 length: 15
J gene: TRBJ2-3
D gene: NA
clone size: NA

CDR3 protein: CASRDRDDKNIQYF
CDR3 DNA: TGTGCCAGTCGGGACAGGGATGACAAAAACATTCAGTACTTC
V gene: TRBV2
CDR3 length: 14
J gene: TRBJ2-4
D gene: TRBD1
clone size: NA

CDR3 protein: CASSSRRTDGNTEAFF
CDR3 DNA: TGCGCCAGCAGTTCACGGAGGACAGACGGAAACACTGAAGCTTTCTTT
V gene: TRBV13
CDR3 length: 16
J gene: TRBJ1-1
D gene: NA
clone size: once

CDR3 protein: CARRSTSGSYEQYF
CDR3 DNA: TGTGCCAGAAGATCCACTAGCGGGAGCTACGAGCAGTACTTC
V gene: TRBV5-3
CDR3 length: 14
J gene: TRBJ2-7
D gene: TRBD2
clone size: NA

CDR3 protein: CASSLRTGASSYNSPLHF
CDR3 DNA: TGTGCCAGCAGTCTCCGGACAGGGGCGAGCTCCTATAATTCACCCCTCCACTTT
V gene: TRBV27
CDR3 length: 18
J gene: TRBJ1-6
D gene: TRBD1
clone size: NA

CDR3 protein: CASSESMRETQYF
CDR3 DNA: TGCGCCAGCAGTGAGTCGATGAGGGAGACCCAGTACTTC
V gene: TRBV10-2
CDR3 length: 13
J gene: TRBJ2-5
D gene: NA
clone size: NA

CDR3 protein: CASSEGGQVTYNEQFF
CDR3 DNA: TGTGCCAGCAGCGAGGGGGGGCAGGTGACCTACAATGAGCAGTTCTTC
V gene: TRBV9
CDR3 length: 16
J gene: TRBJ2-1
D gene: NA
clone size: NA

CDR3 protein: CASSLARDRLDQETQYF
CDR3 DNA: TGTGCCAGCAGTTTAGCTAGGGACAGGTTGGACCAAGAGACCCAGTACTTC
V gene: TRBV28
CDR3 length: 17
J gene: TRBJ2-5
D gene: TRBD1
clone size: NA

CDR3 protein: CASSLGSANQPQHF
CDR3 DNA: TGTGCCAGCAGCTTGGGGTCAGCGAATCAGCCCCAGCATTTT
V gene: TRBV5-5
CDR3 length: 14
J gene: TRBJ1-5
D gene: NA
clone size: NA

CDR3 protein: CASSPGSLAYNEQFF
CDR3 DNA: TGCGCCAGCAGCCCCGGGTCCTTAGCCTACAATGAGCAGTTCTTC
V gene: TRBV5-1
CDR3 length: 15
J gene: TRBJ2-1
D gene: NA
clone size: NA

CDR3 protein: CASSFGTASGQETQYF
CDR3 DNA: TGTGCCAGCAGCTTTGGGACGGCTAGCGGCCAAGAGACCCAGTACTTC
V gene: TRBV7-8
CDR3 length: 16
J gene: TRBJ2-5
D gene: TRBD2
clone size: NA

CDR3 protein: CASSQGGSSGANVLTF
CDR3 DNA: TGTGCCAGCAGCCAAGGGGGCAGCTCTGGGGCCAACGTCCTGACTTTC
V gene: TRBV4-2
CDR3 length: 16
J gene: TRBJ2-6
D gene: NA
clone size: NA